Below are 22 T cell receptor beta chains sequenced from a single sample in a study of blood T cell repertoires in COVID-19. Here immunoSEQ multiplex PCR was the method, and the copy in TCRdb shows in-frame clones only, minus some. The sample has roughly 300,000 clones, over 75% seen once. The specimen was peripheral blood. Source of these receptors: a woman aged 45-59 years who had recovered from COVID-19.

This chain links TRBV6-1 with TRBJ1-5, with D tentatively TRBD1 (5 bases). The CDR3 is 14 residues long. Germline CDR1 and CDR2: MNHNS and SASEGT. V was clipped by 10 bases and J by 1 base, with 14 bases between them. CDR3 amino acids: CAIGGGKSNQPQHF. In DNA form, the CDR3 reads TGTGCCATCGGGGGGGGTAAGAGCAATCAGCCCCAGCATTTT.

The rearrangement uses TRBV7-8 and TRBJ2-3; a weak D match, TRBD2 (6 bases). With 5 bases removed from V and 1 base from J, the gap between germline ends came to 10 bases. The CDR3 length is 14 residues. From germline, CDR1 is SGHVS and CDR2 FQNEAQ. For the CDR3, the DNA is TGTGCCAGCAGCGTGGGCGGGGGCACAGATACGCAGTATTTT. Its protein product is CASSVGGGTDTQYF.

J is TRBJ2-5 and V is TRBV4-2; 10 bases map to TRBD1. CDR1 is LGHNA, CDR2 YNFKEQ, per germline. The CDR3 covers 15 residues. V was clipped by 1 base and J by 5 bases; unmatched bases: 4. The DNA for the CDR3 is TGTGCCAGCAGCCAAGTGACAGGGGGCCGGGAGACCCAGTACTTC. Its protein product is CASSQVTGGRETQYF.

This clone was observed a single time. V and J are TRBV5-4 and TRBJ2-7; 7 bases are shared with TRBD2. The germline CDR1 and CDR2 sequences are SGHNT and YYREEE (reference sequence). This CDR3 contains 15 residues. Losses at the gene ends were 2 bases for V and 3 bases for J; bases not matched to a gene: 8. The chain's CDR3 is CASSFSGTTIYEQYF. The CDR3 DNA follows: TGTGCCAGCAGCTTCTCCGGGACTACCATCTACGAGCAGTACTTC. Filled out from reference TRBV5-4 and TRBJ2-7, the complete variable domain reads ETGVTQSPTHLIKTRGQQVTLRCSSQSGHNTVSWYQQALGQGPQFIFQYYREEENGRGNFPPRFSGLQFPNYSSELNVNALELDDSALYLCASSFSGTTIYEQYFGPGTRLTVT.

The V gene is TRBV6-5, the J gene TRBJ1-2; 7 nucleotides line up with TRBD1. The CDR3 contains 12 residues. V lost 7 bases and J lost 6; bases outside the gene matches: 5. Germline loops: CDR1 MNHEY, CDR2 SVGAGI. The CDR3, as DNA: TGTGCCAGCACCAGACAGGGTGATGGCTACACCTTC. Translation: CASTRQGDGYTF.

This chain joins TRBV7-8 and TRBJ2-2, with D tentatively TRBD1 (7 bases). The V gene lost 7 bases and the J gene lost 8 bases, with 17 bases spanning the gap. Looked up from germline, CDR1 is SGHVS and CDR2 is FQNEAQ. The CDR3 has 14 residues. The CDR3, as DNA: TGTGCCAGCAAAAAGGCGGGACAGTGGGGGGAGCTGTTTTTT. It encodes CASKKAGQWGELFF.

This clone was recorded once. This CDR3 is also generated by other DNA sequences in the sample. This chain's CDR3 is CSVDPGGTEAFF. CDR3 bases: TGCAGCGTTGATCCCGGGGGCACTGAAGCTTTCTTT. The rearrangement joins TRBV29-1 to TRBJ1-1; a possible D gene is TRBD1 (5 bases). Trimming removed 3 bases from V and 4 bases from J, with 9 bases in between. The CDR3 is 12 residues long. The germline gives CDR1 SQVTM, CDR2 ANQGSEA.

The chain recombines TRBV5-4 with TRBJ2-7, with 8 bases aligning to TRBD1. Germline CDR1 is SGHNT and CDR2 is YYREEE (reference sequence). Trimming took 4 bases from V and 2 from J; bases not matched to a gene: 5. CDR3 length equals 14 residues. The chain's CDR3 is CASSPRTGTYEQYF. The CDR3 nucleotides read TGTGCCAGCAGCCCCAGGACAGGGACCTACGAGCAGTACTTC. Using reference TRBV5-4 and TRBJ2-7 for the parts outside the CDR3, the full variable domain is ETGVTQSPTHLIKTRGQQVTLRCSSQSGHNTVSWYQQALGQGPQFIFQYYREEENGRGNFPPRFSGLQFPNYSSELNVNALELDDSALYLCASSPRTGTYEQYFGPGTRLTVT.

The chain carries TRBV28 and TRBJ2-2; D is perhaps TRBD1 (5 bases). V was cut by 3 bases and J by 4 bases, with 9 bases left in between. The CDR3 has 14 residues. Germline CDR1 reads MDHEN; CDR2 reads SYDVKM. CDR3 loop: CASSFDRSTGELFF. The CDR3 DNA reads TGTGCCAGCAGTTTTGACAGATCCACCGGGGAGCTGTTTTTT.

This clone was detected only once. The chain combines TRBV27 with TRBJ2-3; 8 bases fit TRBD2. This CDR3 is 16 amino acids long. The V gene's germline CDR1 is MNHEY and CDR2 SMNVEV (reference sequence). V shed 2 bases and J 0 bases; nucleotides not matched to a gene: 4. The CDR3 sequence is CASSLELAGSTDTQYF. The CDR3 DNA reads TGTGCCAGCAGTTTAGAATTAGCGGGGAGCACAGATACGCAGTATTTT.

The chain recombines TRBV15 with TRBJ2-5, with TRBD1 as a possible D gene (5 bases). This CDR3 has 14 residues. Trimming took 2 bases from V and 0 from J, leaving 7 bases between them. CDR1 and CDR2 (germline): LNHNV, YYDKDF (reference sequence). The CDR3 nucleotides read TGTGCCACCAGCAGAACAGGAAACCAAGAGACCCAGTACTTC. The encoded protein is CATSRTGNQETQYF.

The J gene is TRBJ2-7, the V gene TRBV5-5, with 9 bases identical to TRBD1. This CDR3 contains 15 residues. The V segment lost 4 bases and the J segment 4 bases; nucleotides outside the gene matches: 9. Germline V CDR1 and CDR2: SGHKS, YYEKEE (reference sequence). The CDR3 DNA reads as TGTGCCAGCAGCACTGGACAGGGGAGTCGATACGAGCAGTACTTC. Its protein product is CASSTGQGSRYEQYF.

The J gene is TRBJ2-5, the V gene TRBV30; 12 bases are shared with TRBD2. Germline V gene lookup returns CDR1 GTSNPN and CDR2 SVGIG (reference sequence). The CDR3 is 19 amino acids. After removal of 3 bases from V and 2 bases from J, the junction contained 16 bases not matched to a gene. CDR3 protein: CAWRTSGSSFGFFQETQYF. The DNA for the CDR3 is TGTGCCTGGAGGACTAGCGGGAGTTCTTTTGGTTTTTTTCAAGAGACCCAGTACTTC. The whole variable domain, filled in from reference TRBV30 and TRBJ2-5, reads SQTIHQWPATLVQPVGSPLSLECTVEGTSNPNLYWYRQAAGRGLQLLFYSVGIGQISSEVPQNLSASRPQDRQFILSSKKLLLSDSGFYLCAWRTSGSSFGFFQETQYFGPGTRLLVL.

The chain uses TRBV27 and TRBJ1-1; D perhaps matches TRBD1 (6 bases). V lost 4 bases to trimming and J lost 1 base, with 13 bases between them. The CDR3 has 15 amino acids. Germline V gene sequence: CDR1 MNHEY, CDR2 SMNVEV (reference sequence). For the CDR3, the DNA is TGTGCCAGCAGTTCCGACAGGAGTGCGAACACTGAAGCTTTCTTT. This sequence encodes CASSSDRSANTEAFF.

The chain carries TRBV27 and TRBJ2-7; weak D call: TRBD1 (6 bases). With 8 bases removed from V and 2 bases from J, the gap between germline ends came to 13 bases. Per germline, CDR1 MNHEY and CDR2 SMNVEV (reference sequence). The CDR3 is 13 residues long. The CDR3 DNA sequence: TGTGCCAGCTCCGTGAGGACAGCCTACGAGCAGTACTTC. The encoded protein is CASSVRTAYEQYF.

A few counts support this clone. The chain has TRBV5-1 and TRBJ2-3, with 11 bases matching TRBD2. The CDR3 extends over 16 amino acids. Germline V CDR1 and CDR2: SGHRS, YFSETQ. The V gene end was trimmed by 0 bases and the J gene end by 5 bases; junction bases not matched to a gene: 5. Here the CDR3 DNA reads TGCGCCAGCAGCTTGGCCGGGCTAGCGGGAGGAGATACGCAGTATTTT. It yields the protein CASSLAGLAGGDTQYF.

This clone showed up just once. As DNA, the CDR3 is TGTGCCAGCAGTTTTACAGAAAATCAGCCCCAGCATTTT. As protein: CASSFTENQPQHF. V usage is TRBV12-3 or TRBV12-4 and J usage is TRBJ1-5; D gene unclear. This CDR3 spans 13 amino acids. V lost 3 bases and J lost 4, with 7 bases in between.

This chain uses TRBV7-6 with TRBJ2-1, with D possibly being TRBD1 (5 bases). V gave up 1 base and J gave up 9 bases, with 10 bases separating them. CDR1 SGHVS and CDR2 FNYEAQ come from the germline V gene. The CDR3 totals 13 residues. The CDR3 DNA follows: TGTGCCAGCAGCTTAGTTAGGGGCAGTGAGCAGTTCTTC. The encoded protein is CASSLVRGSEQFF.

The chain joins TRBV28 to TRBJ2-5; 7 bases align to TRBD2. Germline assignment: CDR1 MDHEN and CDR2 SYDVKM. The CDR3 contains 15 residues. J gave up 2 bases and V 6 bases, and 9 bases lay outside the gene matches. The CDR3 reads CASSALGRGQETQYF. CDR3 DNA sequence: TGTGCCAGCAGCGCCCTAGGGCGGGGGCAAGAGACCCAGTACTTC.

V and J are TRBV3-1 (or the pseudogene TRBV3-2) and TRBJ1-2, with 7 positions matching TRBD1. From germline, CDR1 is LGHDT and CDR2 YNNKEL (reference sequence). This CDR3 has 12 amino acids. The V gene end was trimmed by 2 bases and the J gene end by 13 bases; junction bases not matched to a gene: 7. CDR3 protein: CASSQRDSPGTF. The CDR3, as DNA: TGTGCCAGCAGCCAAAGGGACAGCCCCGGCACCTTC.

This chain uses TRBV29-1 with TRBJ2-5; 9 bases map to TRBD2. This CDR3 is built from 11 residues. Germline V lookup: CDR1 SQVTM, CDR2 ANQGSEA. V dropped 7 bases and J dropped 4; count of bases not matched to a gene: 1. CDR3 region: CSGREGETQYF. The CDR3 DNA follows: TGCAGCGGGCGGGAGGGAGAGACCCAGTACTTC.

V is TRBV19 and J is TRBJ2-5; 7 nucleotides line up with TRBD2. The germline V gene encodes CDR1 LNHDA and CDR2 SQIVND (reference sequence). The CDR3 is 15 amino acids. The J segment lost 1 base and the V segment lost 6 bases, leaving 8 bases of the junction unmatched. CDR3 sequence (DNA): TGTGCCAGTAGCCGGGGGGAACCGGCCCAAGAGACCCAGTACTTC. Translated: CASSRGEPAQETQYF.